The 11 T cell receptor beta chains below were found in one sample sequenced in a study of PD-L1 blockade in urothelial cancer. The table came from immunoSEQ multiplex PCR; TCRdb's copy has only in-frame clones and leaves some out. This sample has about 29,000 clones, with more than 75% found just once. Sequencing used PBMCs, obtained around atezolizumab (anti-PD-L1) treatment. The receptors come from a man in his fifties or sixties with urothelial cancer.

This chain uses TRBV7-6 with TRBJ1-1; 7 nucleotides match TRBD1. The ends lost 0 bases at V and 0 bases at J; junction bases unmatched: 16. The germline V gene encodes CDR1 SGHVS and CDR2 FNYEAQ. The CDR3 totals 20 residues. CDR3 bases: TGTGCCAGCAGCTTAGCGGCCCCGACAGGGTCGATCATCATGAACACTGAAGCTTTCTTT. Its protein is CASSLAAPTGSIIMNTEAFF.

This clone was recorded a few times. This rearrangement joins TRBV6-6 to TRBJ2-3, with 10 bases matching TRBD2. Germline V gives CDR1 MNHNY, CDR2 SVGAGI (reference sequence). This CDR3 has 15 residues. V dropped 2 bases and J dropped 5; count of bases not matched to a gene: 4. As DNA, the CDR3 is TGTGCCAGCAGTTACAGCGGGAGGGGGAAAGATACGCAGTATTTT. Encoded protein: CASSYSGRGKDTQYF.

The chain joins TRBV6-6 to TRBJ1-2; 7 positions match TRBD1. The germline V gene has CDR1 MNHNY and CDR2 SVGAGI (reference sequence). The CDR3 totals 15 residues. V trimming: 0 bases; J trimming: 3 bases; junction bases outside the gene matches: 4. The DNA for the CDR3 is TGTGCCAGCAGTTACTCCGGGACAGAACACTATGGCTACACCTTC. Translation: CASSYSGTEHYGYTF.

This chain links TRBV7-6 with TRBJ1-1; 8 bases map to TRBD1. The CDR3 runs 14 residues. J was trimmed by 4 bases and V by 5 bases; bases with no gene match: 6. The germline CDR1 and CDR2 sequences are SGHVS and FNYEAQ. DNA of the CDR3: TGTGCCAGCAGCCCCCAGGGGGCGGGCACTGAAGCTTTCTTT. Its protein product is CASSPQGAGTEAFF.

Notes on this clone: This CDR3 is also generated by other DNA sequences in the sample. The chain recombines TRBV27 with TRBJ2-2; D is undetermined. Germline V gene lookup returns CDR1 MNHEY and CDR2 SMNVEV (reference sequence). CDR3 length equals 13 residues. V was shortened by 5 bases and J by 3 bases, with 7 bases between the two germline ends. CDR3 coding DNA: TGTGCCAGCAGTCTCCCGTACACCGGGGAGCTGTTTTTT. It yields the protein CASSLPYTGELFF.

The chain recombines TRBV18 with TRBJ1-1, with a possible D match to TRBD1 (5 bases). The CDR3 has 14 amino acids. The V and J ends lost 2 bases and 3 bases respectively, with 10 bases between them. CDR1 is KGHSH and CDR2 is LQKENI in the germline V gene. The CDR3 loop reads CASSPTTDDTEAFF. CDR3 coding DNA: TGTGCCAGCTCACCAACGACAGATGACACTGAAGCTTTCTTT.

The chain employs TRBV11-2 and TRBJ2-1; 9 bases align to TRBD2. In germline, CDR1 is SGHAT, CDR2 FQNNGV. V lost 5 bases to trimming and J lost 4 bases; unmatched junction nucleotides: 18. CDR3 length equals 19 residues. CDR3 sequence: CASSQGGREGSRVYNEQFF. As DNA, the CDR3 is TGTGCCAGCAGCCAAGGCGGGCGGGAGGGCTCAAGGGTTTACAATGAGCAGTTCTTC. The variable domain in full, with the rest retrieved from reference TRBV11-2 and TRBJ2-1, is EAGVAQSPRYKIIEKRQSVAFWCNPISGHATLYWYQQILGQGPKLLIQFQNNGVVDDSQLPKDRFSAERLKGVDSTLKIQPAKLEDSAVYLCASSQGGREGSRVYNEQFFGPGTRLTVL.

The rearrangement joins TRBV5-4 to TRBJ2-5, with 11 bases aligning to TRBD2. The CDR3 is 16 residues long. Germline trimming cut 2 bases from V and 3 bases from J; bases unmatched to any gene: 6. The germline gives CDR1 SGHNT, CDR2 YYREEE (reference sequence). CDR3 amino acids: CASSFGLAGGEETQYF. CDR3 coding DNA: TGTGCCAGCAGCTTCGGGCTAGCGGGGGGCGAAGAGACCCAGTACTTC.

The chain is built from TRBV15 and TRBJ2-7, with D tentatively TRBD1 (5 bases). The germline CDR1 and CDR2 sequences are LNHNV and YYDKDF (reference sequence). This CDR3 has 13 residues. V lost 1 base and J 3 bases, leaving 7 bases between the germline ends. CDR3 loop: CATSRGTGYEQYF. The CDR3 DNA is TGTGCCACCAGCAGAGGAACAGGCTACGAGCAGTACTTC.

The rearrangement uses TRBV5-1 and TRBJ2-7, with TRBD2 matching over 16 bases. Germline CDR1 and CDR2: SGHRS and YFSETQ. This CDR3 spans 18 amino acids. With V trimmed by 0 bases and J by 4 bases, 7 bases remained unmatched. CDR3: CASSLATGTSGRAYEQYF. The DNA for the CDR3 is TGCGCCAGCAGCTTGGCCACCGGGACTAGCGGGAGGGCGTACGAGCAGTACTTC.

This chain uses TRBV6-1 with TRBJ1-2, with D possibly being TRBD1 (5 bases). Per germline, CDR1 MNHNS and CDR2 SASEGT. The V and J ends lost 3 bases and 4 bases respectively, with 12 bases between them. This CDR3 region has 14 residues. The CDR3 loop reads CASSEGGVLYGYTF. CDR3 coding DNA: TGTGCCAGCAGTGAGGGGGGGGTGCTCTATGGCTACACCTTC.